These 22 T cell receptor beta chains were all obtained from the same sample, sequenced in a study of cytomegalovirus exposure and HLA in healthy donors. PCR primers comprised 60 Vbeta and 13 Jbeta primers. Using immunoSEQ multiplex PCR, the repertoire was profiled, and TCRdb retains in-frame clones only, with some absent. The data show 150,000 to 250,000 clones, 79% seen once. Sequencing was carried out using PBMCs. These TCRs come from a girl aged 10 to 17 in good health and CMV-seropositive.

This clone turned up a few times. Other DNA sequences in this sample translate to the same CDR3. The chain joins TRBV4-3 to TRBJ1-4; perhaps TRBD1 as D (5 bases). Germline lookup yields CDR1 LGHNA and CDR2 YSLEER. V was cut by 0 bases and J by 5 bases, with 7 bases left in between. The CDR3 contains 14 residues. The CDR3 nucleotides read TGCGCCAGCAGCCAAGACAGGGCCAATGAAAAACTGTTTTTT. Translated, it gives CASSQDRANEKLFF.

The J gene is TRBJ1-5, the V gene TRBV2, with D perhaps matching TRBD1 (5 bases). CDR3 length: 13 amino acids. CDR1 and CDR2 (germline): SNHLY, FYNNEI. V was cut by 2 bases and J by 12 bases, with 14 bases left in between. The CDR3 loop is CASSEFAGEIQHF. CDR3 DNA: TGTGCCAGCAGTGAATTTGCGGGGGAGATCCAGCATTTT.

The chain is built from TRBV5-1 and TRBJ2-7, with 9 bases fitting TRBD1. This CDR3 contains 15 residues. Germline V gene data show CDR1 as SGHRS and CDR2 as YFSETQ. V lost 5 bases, J lost 4 bases, and 10 bases stayed unmatched. The CDR3 nucleotides read TGCGCCAGCAGTTCTCGACAGGGGGTGATGTACGAGCAGTACTTC. Encoded protein: CASSSRQGVMYEQYF. Together with reference TRBV5-1 and TRBJ2-7, the CDR3 gives the full variable domain: KAGVTQTPRYLIKTRGQQVTLSCSPISGHRSVSWYQQTPGQGLQFLFEYFSETQRNKGNFPGRFSGRQFSNSRSEMNVSTLELGDSALYLCASSSRQGVMYEQYFGPGTRLTVT.

The CDR3 loop is CASSPAETGSPLHF. Written as DNA, the CDR3 is TGTGCCAGCAGTCCCGCCGAGACAGGTTCACCCCTCCACTTT. This chain joins TRBV6-5 and TRBJ1-6, with D perhaps matching TRBD1 (6 bases). This CDR3 region has 14 residues. Germline-derived CDR1 and CDR2 are MNHEY and SVGAGI. V was pared by 5 bases and J by 9 bases, with 14 bases between.

The genes are TRBV11-2 and TRBJ1-6, with D possibly being TRBD1 (5 bases). The CDR3 is made up of 15 amino acids. Germline V gene sequence: CDR1 SGHAT, CDR2 FQNNGV. Trimming pared 1 base from V and 6 bases from J, leaving 10 bases between. CDR3 in amino acids: CASSLGGEGNSPLHF. The DNA for the CDR3 is TGTGCCAGCAGCTTAGGGGGGGAGGGTAATTCACCCCTCCACTTT.

The rearrangement uses TRBV29-1 and TRBJ2-1, with TRBD1 identical over 8 bases. The CDR3 covers 14 residues. Germline V gene data show CDR1 as SQVTM and CDR2 as ANQGSEA. J lost 5 bases, V lost 4 bases, and 7 bases had no gene match. The CDR3 region has the DNA TGCAGCGTTGGGTTACAGGGGGACGACAATGAGCAGTTCTTC. This codes for CSVGLQGDDNEQFF.

This chain links TRBV6-5 with TRBJ1-4; 7 nucleotides align to TRBD1. V lost 0 bases, J lost 8 bases, and 6 bases stayed unmatched. The CDR3 runs to 15 residues. CDR1 and CDR2 (germline): MNHEY, SVGAGI. CDR3 protein: CASSYSTTGREKLFF. CDR3 sequence (DNA): TGTGCCAGCAGTTACTCGACGACAGGGCGGGAAAAACTGTTTTTT.

This sequence joins TRBV5-5 and TRBJ1-3; 9 bases line up with TRBD1. The CDR3 extends over 17 amino acids. The J segment lost 2 bases and the V segment lost 5 bases, leaving 11 bases of the junction unmatched. Germline CDR1 and CDR2: SGHKS and YYEKEE (reference sequence). CDR3 coding DNA: TGTGCCAGCAGGGCGCCGGGGACAGGGTATACTGGAAACACCATATATTTT. Encoded protein: CASRAPGTGYTGNTIYF. Full variable domain (remainder filled in from reference TRBV5-5 and TRBJ1-3): DAGVTQSPTHLIKTRGQQVTLRCSPISGHKSVSWYQQVLGQGPQFIFQYYEKEERGRGNFPDRFSARQFPNYSSELNVNALLLGDSALYLCASRAPGTGYTGNTIYFGEGSWLTVV.

This clone appeared a few times. The V gene is TRBV27, the J gene TRBJ2-1; tentative D call: TRBD2 (5 bases). This CDR3 is built from 14 residues. V lost 6 bases, J lost 9 bases, and 18 bases lay in between. Germline V CDR1 and CDR2: MNHEY, SMNVEV (reference sequence). The CDR3 sequence: CASSFRGSGREQFF. The CDR3 DNA reads as TGTGCCAGCAGCTTCCGGGGTTCCGGCCGTGAGCAGTTCTTC.

A remark on this clone: Other DNA variants within this sample encode the same CDR3. V gene TRBV5-1 combines with J gene TRBJ2-3; the match to TRBD2 covers 8 bases. The V gene end was trimmed by 0 bases and the J gene end by 0 bases; junction bases not matched to a gene: 0. The CDR3 is 15 amino acids. Germline CDR1 SGHRS, CDR2 YFSETQ. The CDR3 protein is CASSLGGGSTDTQYF. CDR3 bases: TGCGCCAGCAGCTTGGGCGGGGGGAGCACAGATACGCAGTATTTT.

The V call is TRBV7-2, the J call TRBJ2-5; D ambiguous. Germline V gene lookup returns CDR1 SGHTA and CDR2 FQGNSA. CDR3 length equals 13 residues. Trimming removed 1 base at V and 5 bases at J, with 8 bases between. DNA for the CDR3: TGTGCCAGCAGCTTAGTTGTCAGGGAGACCCAGTACTTC. Protein product: CASSLVVRETQYF.

This chain connects TRBV4-3 to TRBJ1-2, with 11 bases matching TRBD1. The CDR3 contains 16 residues. Germline V lookup: CDR1 LGHNA, CDR2 YSLEER. The V and J ends lost 0 bases and 4 bases, in that order; junction bases with no gene match: 4. The CDR3 bases are TGCGCCAGCAGCCAAGATAGGGGGACAGGGGGCTATGGCTACACCTTC. This sequence encodes CASSQDRGTGGYGYTF.

The chain recombines TRBV6-1 with TRBJ1-2; TRBD1 is a possible D gene (6 bases). The CDR3 spans 14 residues. The germline V and J ends were trimmed by 7 bases and 0 bases, with 12 bases remaining between them. Germline lookup yields CDR1 MNHNS and CDR2 SASEGT. The CDR3 bases are TGTGCCAGCACTCCGGACAGAGCTAACTATGGCTACACCTTC. It translates to CASTPDRANYGYTF.

The chain combines TRBV28 with TRBJ1-2; 8 nucleotides line up with TRBD1. This CDR3 spans 13 amino acids. J was trimmed by 8 bases and V by 6 bases; bases with no gene match: 8. Per germline, CDR1 MDHEN and CDR2 SYDVKM. The CDR3 loop reads CASSQGAGGGYTF. The DNA of the CDR3 is TGTGCCAGCAGCCAGGGGGCAGGCGGGGGCTACACCTTC.

This rearrangement joins TRBV18 to TRBJ1-5; 8 bases map to TRBD1. V lost 1 base to trimming and J lost 8 bases; unmatched junction nucleotides: 7. Germline V gives CDR1 KGHSH, CDR2 LQKENI. This CDR3 contains 15 residues. The CDR3 is CASSPRAGGPEPQHF. Here the CDR3 DNA reads TGTGCCAGCTCACCACGGGCAGGGGGCCCGGAGCCCCAGCATTTT. Together with reference TRBV18 and TRBJ1-5, the CDR3 gives the full variable domain: NAGVMQNPRHLVRRRGQEARLRCSPMKGHSHVYWYRQLPEEGLKFMVYLQKENIIDESGMPKERFSAEFPKEGPSILRIQQVVRGDSAAYFCASSPRAGGPEPQHFGDGTRLSIL.

V is TRBV5-4 and J is TRBJ2-5; no clear D gene. Germline CDR1 and CDR2: SGHNT and YYREEE (reference sequence). V gave up 3 bases and J gave up 4 bases, with 13 bases separating them. This CDR3 is 14 amino acids long. CDR3 nucleotides: TGTGCCAGCAGCTCTCCGGTCCCTGGAGAGACCCAGTACTTC. Translation gives CASSSPVPGETQYF.

The chain uses TRBV6-5 and TRBJ2-2, with 9 bases identical to TRBD1. Losses at the gene ends were 6 bases for V and 4 bases for J; bases not matched to a gene: 6. CDR3 length: 15 residues. CDR1 and CDR2 (germline): MNHEY, SVGAGI. CDR3 coding DNA: TGTGCCAGCAGAAAAGGGACAGGGAGCACCGGGGAGCTGTTTTTT. Residues: CASRKGTGSTGELFF.

The chain employs TRBV4-3 and TRBJ2-1; D not resolved. The V end lost 4 bases, the J end lost 5 bases, and 12 bases lay between the germline ends. This CDR3 contains 14 residues. Germline loops: CDR1 LGHNA, CDR2 YSLEER. Here the CDR3 reads CASSLLTGDNEQFF. CDR3 nucleotides: TGCGCCAGCAGCCTCTTGACTGGAGACAATGAGCAGTTCTTC.

The chain uses TRBV7-2 and TRBJ2-7, with TRBD2 identical over 10 bases. The V and J ends lost 4 bases and 3 bases, in that order; junction bases with no gene match: 6. Looked up from germline, CDR1 is SGHTA and CDR2 is FQGNSA. The CDR3 length is 15 residues. CDR3 nucleotide sequence: TGTGCCAGCAGCTCGGCTAGCGGGGGTAGCTACGAGCAGTACTTC. Residues: CASSSASGGSYEQYF.

The sample holds a few counts of this clone. The gene calls are TRBV7-2 and TRBJ2-5; D possibly corresponds to TRBD1 (6 bases). The length of the CDR3 is 14 residues. Between the trimmed V and J ends, which lost 1 base and 5 bases, there was a span of 11 bases. CDR1 is SGHTA and CDR2 is FQGNSA in the germline V gene. In DNA form, the CDR3 reads TGTGCCAGCAGCTTAGGTGGCCAGGGGGAGACCCAGTACTTC. This encodes CASSLGGQGETQYF.

This chain links TRBV28 with TRBJ2-5; TRBD2 matches at 10 bases. The CDR3 runs 15 residues. The V and J ends lost 2 bases and 1 base, in that order; junction bases with no gene match: 1. In germline, CDR1 is MDHEN, CDR2 SYDVKM. As DNA, the CDR3 is TGTGCCAGCAGTTTAAGCGGGGGGGCCCAAGAGACCCAGTACTTC. This encodes CASSLSGGAQETQYF.

This sequence joins TRBV18 and TRBJ2-1, with TRBD2 identical over 11 bases. The CDR3 sequence is 15 residues long. Germline loops: CDR1 KGHSH, CDR2 LQKENI. The J segment lost 12 bases and the V segment lost 4 bases, leaving 11 bases of the junction unmatched. CDR3 DNA sequence: TGTGCCAGCTCACAGACTAGCGGGACGGGCTCGGGGCAGTTCTTC. It specifies CASSQTSGTGSGQFF.